The 32 T cell receptor beta chains below all came from one sample that was sequenced in a study of blood T cell repertoires in COVID-19. Libraries were prepared by immunoSEQ multiplex PCR; TCRdb keeps only in-frame clonotypes and omits some of them. The sample includes approximately 200,000 clones, less than 90% of them seen just once. The specimen was peripheral blood. The receptors here all came from a man between 65 and 79 years old with acute or convalescent COVID-19.

Comments on this clone: This same CDR3 is encoded by further DNA sequences in the sample. The chain has TRBV25-1 and TRBJ2-1; 8 nucleotides align to TRBD1. Unmatched junction bases numbered 5, after V lost 5 bases and J lost 2 bases. This CDR3 has 15 residues. In germline, CDR1 is MGHDK, CDR2 SYGVNS. CDR3 loop: CASSPGQGTYNEQFF. The CDR3 nucleotides read TGTGCCAGCAGTCCCGGACAGGGAACCTACAATGAGCAGTTCTTC.

About this clone: The junction shows a germline mismatch at one end, possibly a read error. This chain joins TRBV2 and TRBJ1-4, with a tentative D call TRBD1 (6 bases). This CDR3 is 15 amino acids long. Germline CDR1 reads SNHLY; CDR2 reads FYNNEI. The CDR3 sequence: CASSGAGTTNEKLFF. CDR3 DNA: TGTGCCAGCAGTGGGGCCGGGACAACGAATGAAAAACTGTTTTTT.

The rearrangement links TRBV5-6 to TRBJ2-5; a weak D match, TRBD1 (6 bases). This CDR3 is built from 15 residues. Germline V gene sequence: CDR1 SGHDT, CDR2 YYEEEE. V lost 4 bases and J 5 bases, leaving 18 bases between the germline ends. CDR3 region: CASSRNTGSGETQYF. The CDR3, as DNA: TGTGCCAGCAGCCGGAATACAGGGTCAGGCGAGACCCAGTACTTC.

As to this clone: A much larger clone sits a single nucleotide away, making a read error possible. Distinct nucleotide sequences in the sample also encode this CDR3. The CDR3 bases are TGTGCCAGCAGCCTTGGACAGAACTATGGCTACACCTTC. This gives the protein CASSLGQNYGYTF. J is TRBJ1-2 and V is TRBV28; a possible D gene is TRBD1 (6 bases). There are 13 residues in the CDR3. Germline V CDR1 and CDR2: MDHEN, SYDVKM. Trimming took 6 bases from V and 2 from J, leaving 10 bases between them.

The chain employs TRBV5-6 and TRBJ1-3; 10 bases map to TRBD1. J gave up 2 bases and V 3 bases, and 2 bases lay outside the gene matches. Germline assignment: CDR1 SGHDT and CDR2 YYEEEE. The CDR3 spans 15 residues. The chain's CDR3 is CASSSGQGAGNTIYF. Here the CDR3 DNA reads TGTGCCAGCAGCTCTGGACAGGGGGCTGGAAACACCATATATTTT.

This clone has just one count. This rearrangement joins TRBV11-3 to TRBJ1-1; D ambiguous. Germline lookup yields CDR1 SGHNT and CDR2 YENEEA. V lost 1 base, J lost 10 bases, and 10 bases lay in between. The CDR3 covers 12 residues. The CDR3 nucleotides are TGTGCCAGCAGCTTAGGTGGTGGTAGAGCTTTCTTT. It specifies CASSLGGGRAFF.

The chain uses TRBV24-1 and TRBJ2-1; 9 nucleotides line up with TRBD1. CDR3 length: 17 amino acids. The germline V gene encodes CDR1 KGHDR and CDR2 SFDVKD. The J segment lost 4 bases and the V segment lost 4 bases, leaving 10 bases of the junction unmatched. The CDR3, as DNA: TGTGCCACCAGTGACCACTCCCCGGGACAGGGATACAATGAGCAGTTCTTC. It specifies CATSDHSPGQGYNEQFF.

V is TRBV6-5 and J is TRBJ2-7; TRBD1 might be the D (6 bases). Trimming pared 6 bases from V and 10 bases from J, leaving 13 bases between. The CDR3 has 11 amino acids. The germline CDR1 and CDR2 sequences are MNHEY and SVGAGI. The DNA of the CDR3 is TGTGCCAGCAGGCATATGGGGGCCCAGTACTTC. It encodes CASRHMGAQYF.

This clone turned up a few times. The chain links TRBV14 to TRBJ2-7; D remains ambiguous. The CDR3 spans 13 residues. In germline, CDR1 is SGHDN, CDR2 FVKESK. V was pared by 1 base and J by 3 bases, with 7 bases between. Here the CDR3 reads CASSQAAGYEQYF. The CDR3 DNA is TGTGCCAGCAGCCAAGCCGCAGGCTACGAGCAGTACTTC. Based on the CDR3 plus reference TRBV14 and TRBJ2-7, the full variable domain is EAGVTQFPSHSVIEKGQTVTLRCDPISGHDNLYWYRRVMGKEIKFLLHFVKESKQDESGMPNNRFLAERTGGTYSTLKVQPAELEDSGVYFCASSQAAGYEQYFGPGTRLTVT.

V is TRBV18 and J is TRBJ2-2, with D possibly being TRBD2 (6 bases). The germline V gene encodes CDR1 KGHSH and CDR2 LQKENI. The CDR3 is 14 amino acids. Trimming removed 3 bases at V and 6 bases at J, with 11 bases between. The CDR3 DNA sequence: TGTGCCAGCTCACCTCTAGCGTTCCCCGGGGAGCTGTTTTTT. Translation gives CASSPLAFPGELFF.

The chain carries TRBV6-2 or TRBV6-3 and TRBJ2-4, with D unresolved. Germline V lookup: CDR1 MNHEY, CDR2 SVGEGT. Trimming cost V 2 bases and J 0 bases, with 11 bases left between them. There are 16 residues in the CDR3. Here the CDR3 DNA reads TGTGCCAGCAGTTACACTCCTCTTTTAGCCAAAAACATTCAGTACTTC. It encodes CASSYTPLLAKNIQYF.

The chain is built from TRBV2 and TRBJ1-2; 9 positions match TRBD1. V shed 6 bases, J shed 2 bases, and the junction held 7 bases outside the gene matches. Germline CDR1 and CDR2: SNHLY and FYNNEI. There are 15 residues in the CDR3. CDR3 in amino acids: CASSTGTGKNYGYTF. For the CDR3, the DNA is TGTGCCAGCAGCACAGGGACAGGGAAAAACTATGGCTACACCTTC.

The chain employs TRBV11-2 and TRBJ1-1, with TRBD1 matching 7 bases. The CDR3 is made up of 13 amino acids. The germline V gene has CDR1 SGHAT and CDR2 FQNNGV. With V trimmed by 7 bases and J by 4 bases, 6 bases remained unmatched. CDR3 sequence reads: CASTSQGPTEAFF. The CDR3 DNA sequence: TGTGCCAGCACCTCACAGGGGCCCACTGAAGCTTTCTTT.

The V call is TRBV7-2, the J call TRBJ2-1; no reliable D call. From germline, CDR1 is SGHTA and CDR2 FQGNSA. The CDR3 is made up of 12 amino acids. Trimming shortened V by 5 bases and J by 9 bases, and 11 bases separated the two germline ends. This CDR3 reads CASSPARVEQFF. The CDR3 nucleotides are TGTGCCAGCAGCCCCGCCCGGGTTGAGCAGTTCTTC.

The chain carries TRBV18 and TRBJ1-1; perhaps TRBD1 as D (5 bases). Germline V gene data show CDR1 as KGHSH and CDR2 as LQKENI. This CDR3 spans 14 amino acids. The germline V and J ends were trimmed by 2 bases and 1 base, with 8 bases remaining between them. This CDR3 is CASSPATGNTEAFF. In DNA, the CDR3 is TGTGCCAGCTCACCAGCAACAGGGAACACTGAAGCTTTCTTT.

For the CDR3, the DNA is TGTGCCAGCAGCTTAGTGACCCCTAGCGGGAGCTCCTACGAGCAGTACTTC. This sequence encodes CASSLVTPSGSSYEQYF. The chain has TRBV7-2 and TRBJ2-7; 10 nucleotides align to TRBD2. After removal of 1 base from V and 0 bases from J, the junction contained 6 bases not matched to a gene. Germline CDR1 and CDR2: SGHTA and FQGNSA. The CDR3 runs to 17 residues.

This chain links TRBV7-3 with TRBJ2-1; 9 nucleotides match TRBD2. The CDR3 runs to 14 residues. With 0 bases clipped from V and 8 bases from J, the junction kept 2 bases outside the gene matches. The germline gives CDR1 SGHTA, CDR2 FQGTGA. CDR3 residues: CASSLTSGSYEQFF. The CDR3 DNA reads as TGTGCCAGCAGCTTAACTAGCGGGAGTTATGAGCAGTTCTTC.

This rearrangement joins TRBV11-1 to TRBJ2-5; D is ambiguous. This CDR3 spans 12 amino acids. CDR1 is SGHAT and CDR2 is FQDESV in the germline V gene (reference sequence). V lost 1 base to trimming and J lost 7 bases, with 7 bases between them. CDR3 sequence: CASSLGAGTQYF. The CDR3 bases are TGTGCCAGCAGCTTAGGCGCCGGGACCCAGTACTTC.

The CDR3 DNA reads TGCGCCAGCAGCTTGGGTTCAGGGGGCAATGAGCAGTTCTTC. This gives the protein CASSLGSGGNEQFF. The J gene is TRBJ2-1, the V gene TRBV5-1; 7 positions agree with TRBD1. From germline, CDR1 is SGHRS and CDR2 YFSETQ. J gave up 6 bases and V 0 bases, and 3 bases lay outside the gene matches. CDR3 length equals 14 residues. Based on the CDR3 plus reference TRBV5-1 and TRBJ2-1, the full variable domain is KAGVTQTPRYLIKTRGQQVTLSCSPISGHRSVSWYQQTPGQGLQFLFEYFSETQRNKGNFPGRFSGRQFSNSRSEMNVSTLELGDSALYLCASSLGSGGNEQFFGPGTRLTVL.

The V gene is TRBV10-2, the J gene TRBJ1-6; TRBD1 matches 7 bases. CDR1 and CDR2 (germline): WSHSY, SAAADI. This CDR3 has 14 residues. V trimming: 7 bases; J trimming: 7 bases; junction bases outside the gene matches: 7. The CDR3 spells CASIPGTVNSPLHF. DNA of the CDR3: TGCGCCAGCATCCCCGGGACAGTCAATTCACCCCTCCACTTT.

The chain uses TRBV9 and TRBJ2-2; D call uncertain. The CDR3 has 15 residues. Germline CDR1 reads SGDLS; CDR2 reads YYNGEE. Trimming stripped 3 bases from V and 5 bases from J, with 14 bases between. The CDR3 reads CASSADTGRTGELFF. For the CDR3, the DNA is TGTGCCAGCAGCGCCGACACCGGAAGAACCGGGGAGCTGTTTTTT.

J is TRBJ2-1 and V is TRBV10-1; perhaps TRBD1 as D (7 bases). With 0 bases removed from V and 9 bases from J, the gap between germline ends came to 24 bases. The CDR3 consists of 18 residues. Germline V CDR1 and CDR2: WNHNN, SYGVQD (reference sequence). CDR3 loop: CASSESGLADPGGREQFF. The CDR3 DNA reads as TGCGCCAGCAGTGAGTCCGGATTAGCGGACCCAGGGGGGCGTGAGCAGTTCTTC.

The chain couples TRBV27 to TRBJ2-7; 12 bases are a match to TRBD2. V lost 10 bases, J lost 4 bases, and 5 bases stayed unmatched. The CDR3 has 13 residues. CDR1 MNHEY and CDR2 SMNVEV come from the germline V gene (reference sequence). The CDR3 protein is CATRTSGTYEQYF. CDR3 sequence (DNA): TGTGCCACCCGGACTAGCGGGACATACGAGCAGTACTTC.

J is TRBJ2-1 and V is TRBV5-1; D call uncertain. The CDR3 length is 14 residues. Germline-derived CDR1 and CDR2 are SGHRS and YFSETQ. Between the trimmed V and J ends, which lost 0 bases and 0 bases, there was a span of 4 bases. CDR3 sequence (DNA): TGCGCCAGCAGCTTGGCCAGCTCCTACAATGAGCAGTTCTTC. Translated, it gives CASSLASSYNEQFF.

The chain carries TRBV4-1 and TRBJ2-4; 8 nucleotides agree with TRBD1. V shed 1 base, J shed 5 bases, and the junction held 7 bases outside the gene matches. The CDR3 runs to 16 residues. Germline V gene data show CDR1 as MGHRA and CDR2 as YSYEKL. In DNA form, the CDR3 reads TGCGCCAGCAGCCAAGGACAGGGGACGGGGGAAAACATTCAGTACTTC. Encoded protein: CASSQGQGTGENIQYF.

The CDR3 is CASSTEGNTIYF. The DNA of the CDR3 is TGCGCCAGCAGCACAGAAGGAAACACCATATATTTT. The chain couples TRBV5-1 to TRBJ1-3; D gene ambiguous. The CDR3 contains 12 residues. The V gene's germline CDR1 is SGHRS and CDR2 YFSETQ. The V gene lost 4 bases and the J gene lost 4 bases, with 6 bases spanning the gap.

The V call is TRBV12-3 or TRBV12-4, the J call TRBJ2-7; D remains ambiguous. The CDR3 runs 9 residues. V dropped 6 bases and J dropped 8 bases, with 5 bases sitting between them. The CDR3 region is CASRRKQYF. The DNA of the CDR3 is TGTGCCAGCAGGAGGAAGCAGTACTTC.

This chain connects TRBV5-1 to TRBJ2-7; 10 bases align to TRBD1. The junction had 14 bases not matched to a gene; V was cut back by 4 bases and J by 7 bases. The CDR3 sequence is 16 residues long. Germline values: CDR1 SGHRS, CDR2 YFSETQ. The CDR3: CASSPLSGTGVIEQYF. As DNA, the CDR3 is TGCGCCAGCAGCCCTCTCTCGGGGACAGGGGTAATTGAGCAGTACTTC.

In its sample, this clone was seen once. The CDR3: CASSSSTGGANYGYTF. The CDR3 DNA sequence: TGTGCCAGCAGCTCGTCGACAGGGGGCGCGAACTATGGCTACACCTTC. The genes are TRBV7-2 and TRBJ1-2; 10 bases agree with TRBD1. This CDR3 is built from 16 residues. Trimming removed 4 bases from V and 2 bases from J; junction bases left unmatched: 7. Per germline, CDR1 SGHTA and CDR2 FQGNSA. Supplemented by reference TRBV7-2 and TRBJ1-2, the full variable domain reads GAGVSQSPSNKVTEKGKDVELRCDPISGHTALYWYRQSLGQGLEFLIYFQGNSAPDKSGLPSDRFSAERTGGSVSTLTIQRTQQEDSAVYLCASSSSTGGANYGYTFGSGTRLTVV.

V usage is TRBV4-2 and J usage is TRBJ2-1; TRBD2 matches 16 bases. After removal of 0 bases from V and 5 bases from J, the junction contained 4 bases not matched to a gene. The CDR3 is 18 amino acids. Germline lookup yields CDR1 LGHNA and CDR2 YNFKEQ. CDR3 bases: TGTGCCAGCAGCCAAGATGGGACTAGCGGGAGGGCCAACAATGAGCAGTTCTTC. Translating gives CASSQDGTSGRANNEQFF.

J is TRBJ2-1 and V is TRBV28; TRBD2 aligns across 7 bases. J was trimmed by 1 base and V by 10 bases; bases with no gene match: 10. CDR3 size: 15 residues. Germline V CDR1 and CDR2: MDHEN, SYDVKM. CDR3 in amino acids: CATWGGGGSYNEQFF. The CDR3 bases are TGTGCCACCTGGGGCGGCGGGGGATCCTACAATGAGCAGTTCTTC.

This chain joins TRBV29-1 and TRBJ1-2; 12 bases are a match to TRBD1. This CDR3 is built from 16 residues. Germline CDR1 and CDR2: SQVTM and ANQGSEA. Unmatched junction bases numbered 6, after V lost 0 bases and J lost 4 bases. The CDR3 bases are TGCAGCGTTGAAGAAGGGGGACAGGGGGCTGGCTATGGCTACACCTTC. As protein: CSVEEGGQGAGYGYTF.